These 11 T cell receptor beta chains came from one sample sequenced in a study of OX40 agonist ivuxolimab in advanced cancers. The assay was immunoSEQ multiplex PCR, and TCRdb's table has in-frame clones only and misses some. The sample holds tens of thousands of clones, 70% to 90% seen once. Material: CD4+ or CD8+ T cells sorted from blood, obtained in a trial of the OX40 agonist ivuxolimab. The receptors were gathered from an adult with an advanced solid tumor such as melanoma, head and neck, liver or kidney cancer.

This clone was counted once. V is TRBV10-3 and J is TRBJ1-1; perhaps TRBD1 as D (5 bases). Germline CDR1 is ENHRY and CDR2 is SYGVKD. The length of the CDR3 is 16 residues. Trimming stripped 0 bases from V and 3 bases from J, with 14 bases between. CDR3 nucleotide sequence: TGTGCCATCAGTGAGTCGAGCAGGGATCGGTACACTGAAGCTTTCTTT. Amino acid sequence: CAISESSRDRYTEAFF.

V gene TRBV10-2 combines with J gene TRBJ2-1; D gene ambiguous. The CDR3 runs 13 residues. Germline loops: CDR1 WSHSY, CDR2 SAAADI. Deletions cut 3 bases from V and 5 bases from J, with 8 bases between. CDR3 nucleotide sequence: TGCGCCAGCAGTGAAGGTTGGGACAATGAGCAGTTCTTC. Translated, it gives CASSEGWDNEQFF.

The rearrangement joins TRBV5-1 to TRBJ2-7, with D tentatively TRBD2 (6 bases). CDR3 length: 16 amino acids. The V end lost 1 base, the J end lost 0 bases, and 14 bases lay between the germline ends. Germline CDR1 SGHRS, CDR2 YFSETQ. This CDR3 is CASSLSASEASYEQYF. The CDR3, as DNA: TGCGCCAGCAGCTTGTCGGCTAGCGAAGCCTCCTACGAGCAGTACTTC.

This chain joins TRBV18 and TRBJ2-2; D remains unclear. From germline, CDR1 is KGHSH and CDR2 LQKENI. Trimming removed 2 bases at V and 4 bases at J, with 8 bases between. The CDR3 is 14 residues long. CDR3 DNA: TGTGCCAGCTCACCAGGCCAGATCACCGGGGAGCTGTTTTTT. It is translated as CASSPGQITGELFF.

The chain couples TRBV28 to TRBJ1-3, with D possibly TRBD1 on 6 matching bases. Trimming removed 5 bases at V and 0 bases at J, with 17 bases between. The CDR3 length is 17 residues. Germline V gene sequence: CDR1 MDHEN, CDR2 SYDVKM. The DNA for the CDR3 is TGTGCCAGCAGTCTGACGACCACAGGGACCTCTGGAAACACCATATATTTT. Protein sequence: CASSLTTTGTSGNTIYF.

This chain joins TRBV27 and TRBJ1-3, with TRBD1 identical over 9 bases. Germline CDR1 reads MNHEY; CDR2 reads SMNVEV (reference sequence). This CDR3 comprises 15 residues. Germline trimming cut 5 bases from V and 2 bases from J; bases unmatched to any gene: 4. The CDR3 loop is CASSADRGTGNTIYF. DNA of the CDR3: TGTGCCAGCAGTGCCGACAGGGGGACTGGAAACACCATATATTTT.

The chain couples TRBV9 to TRBJ1-1; D is possibly TRBD1 (5 bases). Deletions cut 3 bases from V and 1 base from J, with 13 bases between. Germline CDR1 SGDLS, CDR2 YYNGEE. This CDR3 spans 15 amino acids. The CDR3 spells CASSERGTGNTEAFF. DNA of the CDR3: TGTGCCAGCAGCGAACGGGGGACGGGGAACACTGAAGCTTTCTTT.

The chain uses TRBV7-9 and TRBJ1-5, with D possibly matching TRBD1 (5 bases). V was trimmed by 5 bases and J by 3 bases, leaving 17 bases between them. This CDR3 is built from 16 residues. Per germline, CDR1 SEHNR and CDR2 FQNEAQ (reference sequence). CDR3 sequence: CASSPHRQGINQPQHF. Written as DNA, the CDR3 is TGTGCCAGCAGCCCCCATAGGCAGGGCATCAATCAGCCCCAGCATTTT.

V usage is TRBV5-8 and J usage is TRBJ2-1, with D perhaps being TRBD1 or TRBD2 (5 bases each). This CDR3 region has 16 residues. The V and J ends lost 0 bases and 10 bases respectively, with 20 bases between them. Per germline, CDR1 SGHTS and CDR2 YDEGEE. The CDR3 DNA reads as TGTGCCAGCAGCTTGGCTGGGGGTGAATCTAACGGGGAGCAGTTCTTC. Encoded protein: CASSLAGGESNGEQFF.

Details on this clone: The sample contains more than one DNA sequence encoding this CDR3. CDR3 protein: CASSFRVAQRTDTQYF. CDR3 sequence (DNA): TGTGCCAGCAGCTTCCGCGTAGCGCAAAGAACGGATACGCAGTATTTT. The rearrangement joins TRBV9 to TRBJ2-3, with TRBD2 as a possible D gene (5 bases). V was trimmed by 4 bases and J by 6 bases, leaving 21 bases between them. From germline, CDR1 is SGDLS and CDR2 YYNGEE. This CDR3 spans 16 amino acids.

The chain combines TRBV6-1 with TRBJ2-7; D gene uncertain. This CDR3 has 12 residues. Between the trimmed V and J ends, which lost 3 bases and 5 bases, there was a span of 8 bases. Germline V CDR1 and CDR2: MNHNS, SASEGT. The CDR3 loop reads CASSDTPHEQYF. The DNA of the CDR3 is TGTGCCAGCAGTGACACCCCCCACGAGCAGTACTTC.